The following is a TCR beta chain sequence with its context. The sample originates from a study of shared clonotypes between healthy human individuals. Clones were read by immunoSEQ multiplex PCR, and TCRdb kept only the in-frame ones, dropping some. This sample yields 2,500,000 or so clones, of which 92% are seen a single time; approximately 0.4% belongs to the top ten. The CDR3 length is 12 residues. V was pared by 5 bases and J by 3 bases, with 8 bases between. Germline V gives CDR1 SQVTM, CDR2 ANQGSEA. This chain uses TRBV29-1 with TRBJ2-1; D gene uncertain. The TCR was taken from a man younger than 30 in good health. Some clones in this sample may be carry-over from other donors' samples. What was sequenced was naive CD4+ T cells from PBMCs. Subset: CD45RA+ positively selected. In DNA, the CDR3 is TGCAGCGTTCAATTGAACTACAATGAGCAGTTCTTC. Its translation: CSVQLNYNEQFF.